These 14 T cell receptor beta chains originate from one sample sequenced in a study of blood T cell repertoires in COVID-19. The method was immunoSEQ multiplex PCR; TCRdb's version includes in-frame clones alone and lacks a portion of them. This table holds about 29,000 clones, about 80% found once. The sequenced sample was peripheral blood. These receptor sequences come from a woman aged 70-85 years with acute or convalescent COVID-19.

This clone was seen only a few times. The chain uses TRBV6-4 and TRBJ1-6; D perhaps matches TRBD1 (6 bases). V gave up 7 bases and J gave up 10 bases, with 14 bases separating them. CDR3 length equals 13 residues. Germline V gene sequence: CDR1 MRHNA, CDR2 SNTAGT. The CDR3 is CASTQGVGSPLHF. Here the CDR3 DNA reads TGTGCCAGCACACAGGGAGTGGGCTCACCCCTCCACTTT.

The V and J genes are TRBV6-6 and TRBJ2-1; 7 bases line up with TRBD1. Trimming cost V 4 bases and J 4 bases; bases outside gene matches: 4. CDR3 length: 14 amino acids. Germline loops: CDR1 MNHNY, CDR2 SVGAGI (reference sequence). In nucleotides, the CDR3 is TGTGCCAGCAGTTTACAGGGGCCTTACAATGAGCAGTTCTTC. It encodes CASSLQGPYNEQFF.

This clone was observed a few times. The chain couples TRBV20-1 to TRBJ2-6; the D gene is possibly TRBD1 (5 bases). The CDR3 is 17 amino acids. V was pared by 3 bases and J by 0 bases, with 15 bases between. Germline-derived CDR1 and CDR2 are DFQATT and SNEGSKA (reference sequence). In DNA, the CDR3 is TGCAGTGCTAGTCGTGGGGCAGCTCTCTCTGGGGCCAACGTCCTGACTTTC. It codes for CSASRGAALSGANVLTF.

The chain carries TRBV18 and TRBJ2-1; TRBD1 agrees at 11 bases. Germline values: CDR1 KGHSH, CDR2 LQKENI. With 3 bases clipped from V and 8 bases from J, the junction kept 6 bases outside the gene matches. The CDR3 sequence is 15 residues long. The CDR3 is CASSPGTGGKDEQFF. CDR3 nucleotide sequence: TGTGCCAGCTCACCTGGGACAGGGGGGAAGGATGAGCAGTTCTTC.

The chain is built from TRBV9 and TRBJ2-3; 8 positions match TRBD2. This CDR3 is 15 amino acids long. J gave up 6 bases and V 6 bases, and 12 bases lay outside the gene matches. CDR1 is SGDLS, CDR2 YYNGEE, per germline. This chain's CDR3 is CASTTSAGDGDTQYF. The CDR3 DNA follows: TGTGCCAGCACTACCTCAGCGGGAGATGGGGATACGCAGTATTTT.

This chain uses TRBV5-4 with TRBJ2-6; no reliable D call. Germline CDR1 and CDR2: SGHNT and YYREEE (reference sequence). V lost 0 bases, J lost 11 bases, and 9 bases lay in between. The CDR3 is 13 residues long. Written as DNA, the CDR3 is TGTGCCAGCAGCTTGGATGCGAGATACGTCCTGACTTTC. Its translation is CASSLDARYVLTF. Using reference TRBV5-4 and TRBJ2-6 for the parts outside the CDR3, the full variable domain is ETGVTQSPTHLIKTRGQQVTLRCSSQSGHNTVSWYQQALGQGPQFIFQYYREEENGRGNFPPRFSGLQFPNYSSELNVNALELDDSALYLCASSLDARYVLTFGAGSRLTVL.

The chain couples TRBV18 to TRBJ2-2, with 8 bases lining up with TRBD2. This CDR3 has 16 residues. V shed 3 bases, J shed 1 base, and the junction held 4 bases outside the gene matches. In germline, CDR1 is KGHSH, CDR2 LQKENI. The CDR3 loop is CASSPILAVNTGELFF. CDR3 in DNA: TGTGCCAGCTCACCGATACTAGCGGTGAACACCGGGGAGCTGTTTTTT.

The chain joins TRBV2 to TRBJ1-3; the match to TRBD1 covers 10 bases. The CDR3 spans 18 residues. Germline CDR1 and CDR2: SNHLY and FYNNEI. Unmatched junction bases numbered 15, after V lost 6 bases and J lost 4 bases. CDR3 region: CASSITRTGGSQGNTIYF. CDR3 in DNA: TGTGCCAGCAGCATTACTAGGACAGGGGGTAGCCAAGGAAACACCATATATTTT. Drawing the rest from reference TRBV2 and TRBJ1-3, the complete variable domain is EPEVTQTPSHQVTQMGQEVILRCVPISNHLYFYWYRQILGQKVEFLVSFYNNEISEKSEIFDDQFSVERPDGSNFTLKIRSTKLEDSAMYFCASSITRTGGSQGNTIYFGEGSWLTVV.

The chain joins TRBV11-2 to TRBJ1-1, with D unclear. Germline V gene data show CDR1 as SGHAT and CDR2 as FQNNGV. V lost 5 bases and J 11 bases, leaving 15 bases between the germline ends. The CDR3 covers 12 residues. The CDR3 sequence: CASSLQGEEAFF. The DNA for the CDR3 is TGTGCCAGCAGCCTCCAAGGAGAGGAGGCTTTCTTT.

V gene TRBV12-3 or TRBV12-4 combines with J gene TRBJ1-2; 7 bases line up with TRBD1. This CDR3 region has 13 residues. With V trimmed by 6 bases and J by 3 bases, 4 bases remained unmatched. In nucleotides, the CDR3 is TGTGCCAGCAGCGCTGACAGGGACTATGGCTACACCTTC. This sequence encodes CASSADRDYGYTF.

The CDR3 loop reads CASRRQNYEQYF. The CDR3 DNA is TGTGCCAGCAGGAGACAGAACTACGAGCAGTACTTC. The genes are TRBV25-1 and TRBJ2-7; D might be TRBD1 (5 bases). The germline V and J ends were trimmed by 6 bases and 3 bases, with 9 bases remaining between them. The CDR3 covers 12 residues. Looked up from germline, CDR1 is MGHDK and CDR2 is SYGVNS.

The rearrangement joins TRBV9 to TRBJ2-5, with unresolved D. The CDR3 sequence is 12 residues long. CDR1 SGDLS and CDR2 YYNGEE come from the germline V gene. Trimming removed 2 bases from V and 5 bases from J, with 7 bases in between. Here the CDR3 reads CASSVTEETQYF. As DNA, the CDR3 is TGTGCCAGCAGCGTCACGGAGGAGACCCAGTACTTC.

This rearrangement joins TRBV28 to TRBJ2-5; weak D call: TRBD1 (5 bases). This CDR3 has 14 amino acids. CDR1 MDHEN and CDR2 SYDVKM come from the germline V gene. V was trimmed by 3 bases and J by 1 base, leaving 9 bases between them. The CDR3 nucleotides are TGTGCCAGCAGTTTGAGACAGTCCCAAGAGACCCAGTACTTC. The encoded protein is CASSLRQSQETQYF.

The gene calls are TRBV27 and TRBJ1-6; TRBD1 matches 9 bases. Per the germline V gene, CDR1 is MNHEY and CDR2 is SMNVEV (reference sequence). CDR3 length: 17 amino acids. V was pared by 0 bases and J by 8 bases, with 8 bases of the junction left unmatched. CDR3 coding DNA: TGTGCCAGCAGTTTATCACCCTTCCGGGACAGGGATTCACCCCTCCACTTT. This gives the protein CASSLSPFRDRDSPLHF.